Listed here are 13 T cell receptor beta chains from one sample, sequenced in a study of shared clonotypes between healthy human individuals. Profiled with immunoSEQ multiplex PCR; TCRdb holds only in-frame clones, not every one. The data hold approximately 320,000 clones, with more than 75% observed a single time. Sequencing was carried out using memory CD8+ T cells sorted from blood. Regarding subset: CD45RO+ cells pooled with CCR7-negative TemRA cells. These receptors were taken from a man aged 18 to 35 in good health.

The V and J genes are TRBV10-3 and TRBJ1-2, with TRBD1 matching 8 bases. V lost 6 bases, J lost 4 bases, and 22 bases stayed unmatched. CDR1 is ENHRY, CDR2 SYGVKD, per germline. The CDR3 covers 19 residues. In nucleotides, the CDR3 is TGTGCCATCAGGTACTTACGGACAGGGCGAAGTTATGCATTCTATGGCTACACCTTC. Residues: CAIRYLRTGRSYAFYGYTF.

This clone has only a few counts. The rearrangement uses TRBV5-1 and TRBJ1-6; 7 bases are shared with TRBD1. V gave up 0 bases and J gave up 1 base; unmatched junction bases: 4. Germline CDR1 SGHRS, CDR2 YFSETQ. CDR3 length equals 17 residues. The CDR3 loop is CASSLAGTVSYNSPLHF. In DNA, the CDR3 is TGCGCCAGCAGCTTGGCCGGGACAGTGTCCTATAATTCACCCCTCCACTTT.

The V call is TRBV9, the J call TRBJ2-7, with no clear D. Germline CDR1 and CDR2: SGDLS and YYNGEE. V shed 0 bases and J shed 0 bases, with 7 bases lying between them. The CDR3 loop spans 14 amino acids. CDR3 bases: TGTGCCAGCAGCGTAGAAGGTATCTCCTACGAGCAGTACTTC. It is translated as CASSVEGISYEQYF.

The chain links TRBV4-3 to TRBJ2-1; D is ambiguous. There are 15 residues in the CDR3. The germline V gene encodes CDR1 LGHNA and CDR2 YSLEER. Trimming removed 0 bases at V and 6 bases at J, with 12 bases between. CDR3 sequence reads: CASSQDMSILNEQFF. CDR3 bases: TGCGCCAGCAGCCAAGATATGAGTATTCTCAATGAGCAGTTCTTC.

The sample holds one count of this clone. Here the CDR3 reads CAWSGNSNQPQHF. The CDR3 coding sequence is TGTGCCTGGAGTGGTAATAGCAATCAGCCCCAGCATTTT. This chain links TRBV30 with TRBJ1-5; D is unclear. CDR1 is GTSNPN and CDR2 is SVGIG in the germline V gene (reference sequence). Trimming removed 1 base from V and 0 bases from J, with 4 bases in between. This CDR3 contains 13 residues.

V and J are TRBV7-9 and TRBJ2-5, with 8 bases matching TRBD1. Germline V gene sequence: CDR1 SEHNR, CDR2 FQNEAQ (reference sequence). The V gene end was trimmed by 4 bases and the J gene end by 8 bases; junction bases not matched to a gene: 6. CDR3 size: 13 residues. The CDR3: CASSSPGQATQYF. The CDR3 nucleotides are TGTGCCAGCAGCTCACCGGGACAGGCAACCCAGTACTTC. The full variable domain, its missing parts supplied by reference TRBV7-9 and TRBJ2-5, is DTGVSQNPRHKITKRGQNVTFRCDPISEHNRLYWYRQTLGQGPEFLTYFQNEAQLEKSRLLSDRFSAERPKGSFSTLEIQRTEQGDSAMYLCASSSPGQATQYFGPGTRLLVL.

The chain is built from TRBV4-3 and TRBJ2-7, with 7 bases fitting TRBD1. J gave up 1 base and V 4 bases, and 4 bases lay outside the gene matches. There are 14 residues in the CDR3. The germline CDR1 and CDR2 sequences are LGHNA and YSLEER. The CDR3 region is CASSRTGSSYEQYF. The CDR3 region has the DNA TGCGCCAGCAGCCGGACAGGTTCATCCTACGAGCAGTACTTC.

This rearrangement joins TRBV28 to TRBJ2-3, with D possibly matching TRBD2 (5 bases). Trimming took 1 base from V and 4 from J, leaving 15 bases between them. Germline V gene lookup returns CDR1 MDHEN and CDR2 SYDVKM. The CDR3 consists of 16 residues. The CDR3 here is CASSLYRGAGADTQYF. CDR3 coding DNA: TGTGCCAGCAGTTTATACCGGGGTGCCGGCGCAGATACGCAGTATTTT. Variable domain in full (rest from reference TRBV28 and TRBJ2-3): DVKVTQSSRYLVKRTGEKVFLECVQDMDHENMFWYRQDPGLGLRLIYFSYDVKMKEKGDIPEGYSVSREKKERFSLILESASTNQTSMYLCASSLYRGAGADTQYFGPGTRLTVL.

The V call is TRBV13, the J call TRBJ1-3, with 7 bases that match TRBD1. V dropped 0 bases and J dropped 6; count of bases not matched to a gene: 14. Germline V gene data show CDR1 as PRHDT and CDR2 as FYEKMQ (reference sequence). This CDR3 region has 18 residues. CDR3 amino acids: CASSLGGQANLGENTIYF. In DNA, the CDR3 is TGTGCCAGCAGCTTAGGAGGACAGGCTAACTTAGGGGAAAACACCATATATTTT.

J is TRBJ2-1 and V is TRBV2; 8 nucleotides match TRBD1. Germline V gene lookup returns CDR1 SNHLY and CDR2 FYNNEI. This CDR3 comprises 15 residues. Trimming cost V 4 bases and J 7 bases; bases outside gene matches: 9. For the CDR3, the DNA is TGTGCCAGCAGTGTGGGGCAGGGGGCGAGGAATGAGCAGTTCTTC. This codes for CASSVGQGARNEQFF.

This chain uses TRBV6-6 with TRBJ1-5; tentatively, D is TRBD1 (5 bases). The germline V gene has CDR1 MNHNY and CDR2 SVGAGI (reference sequence). The V end was cut by 6 bases, the J end by 7 bases, with 19 bases between. The CDR3 runs 15 residues. DNA for the CDR3: TGTGCCAGCAGCCTGGGACCTATACTAGGGCAGCCCCAGCATTTT. Amino acids: CASSLGPILGQPQHF.

The chain carries TRBV28 and TRBJ1-1; 12 bases are a match to TRBD1. This CDR3 comprises 15 residues. V lost 5 bases, J lost 7 bases, and 8 bases stayed unmatched. Germline values: CDR1 MDHEN, CDR2 SYDVKM. The CDR3 coding sequence is TGTGCCAGCAGTCCTCGGGACAGGGGGCGGTTTGAAGCTTTCTTT. Its translation: CASSPRDRGRFEAFF. Variable domain in full (rest from reference TRBV28 and TRBJ1-1): DVKVTQSSRYLVKRTGEKVFLECVQDMDHENMFWYRQDPGLGLRLIYFSYDVKMKEKGDIPEGYSVSREKKERFSLILESASTNQTSMYLCASSPRDRGRFEAFFGQGTRLTVV.

This sequence joins TRBV27 and TRBJ2-7, with 10 bases identical to TRBD1. The CDR3 totals 14 residues. Losses at the gene ends were 5 bases for V and 5 bases for J; bases not matched to a gene: 6. Germline values: CDR1 MNHEY, CDR2 SMNVEV (reference sequence). The CDR3 protein is CASSGQGEYHEQYF. The DNA for the CDR3 is TGTGCCAGCAGTGGACAGGGGGAGTACCACGAGCAGTACTTC.